This T cell receptor (beta chain) was recovered during a study of T-cell reconstitution after alpha-beta-depleted transplantation in children. The TCRbeta library was prepared with unique molecular identifiers. Via MiXCR, TCRdb re-called the PCR reads, giving one row per CDR3 protein. The sample has about 350,000 distinct CDR3 sequences; roughly 15% are singletons. V lost 5 bases, J lost 1 base, and 11 bases lay in between. Germline-derived CDR1 and CDR2 are SQVTM and ANQGSEA. This CDR3 contains 14 residues. This clonotype has ten or more counts. The receptor's source is a human donor who donated a stem cell graft to a child with Fanconi anemia. This chain joins TRBV29-1 and TRBJ2-2; D is undetermined. This specimen consisted of PBMCs, obtained from the stem cell graft. CDR3 bases: TGCAGCGTTCGAGCGACCCAGAACACCGGGGAGCTGTTTTTT. Its protein is CSVRATQNTGELFF.